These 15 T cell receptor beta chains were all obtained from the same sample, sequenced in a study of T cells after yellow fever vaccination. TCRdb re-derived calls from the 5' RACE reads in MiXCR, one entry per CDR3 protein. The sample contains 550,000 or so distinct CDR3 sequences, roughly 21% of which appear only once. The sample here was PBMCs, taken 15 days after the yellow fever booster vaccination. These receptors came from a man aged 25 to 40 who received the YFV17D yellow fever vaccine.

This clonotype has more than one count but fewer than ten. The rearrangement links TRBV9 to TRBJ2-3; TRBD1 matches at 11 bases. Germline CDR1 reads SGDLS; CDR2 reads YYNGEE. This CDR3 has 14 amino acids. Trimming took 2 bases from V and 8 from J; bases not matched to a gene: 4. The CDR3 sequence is CASSVDRGRGTQYF. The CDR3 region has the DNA TGTGCCAGCAGCGTGGACAGGGGGCGCGGTACGCAGTATTTT.

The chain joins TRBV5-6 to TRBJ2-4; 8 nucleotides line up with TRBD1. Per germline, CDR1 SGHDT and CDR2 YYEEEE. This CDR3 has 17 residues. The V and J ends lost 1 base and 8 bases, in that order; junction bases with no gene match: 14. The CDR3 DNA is TGTGCCAGCAGCTTGACTGTCGGACAGGGTCTAGGGTACATTCAGTACTTC. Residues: CASSLTVGQGLGYIQYF.

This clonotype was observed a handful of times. In DNA form, the CDR3 reads TGTGCCAGCAGTTTACCGCGGGATCAAGAGACCCAGTACTTC. Translated: CASSLPRDQETQYF. The chain combines TRBV6-5 with TRBJ2-5, with a weak D call TRBD2 (6 bases). The germline CDR1 and CDR2 sequences are MNHEY and SVGAGI. The CDR3 is 14 residues long. V was pared by 4 bases and J by 2 bases, with 11 bases between.

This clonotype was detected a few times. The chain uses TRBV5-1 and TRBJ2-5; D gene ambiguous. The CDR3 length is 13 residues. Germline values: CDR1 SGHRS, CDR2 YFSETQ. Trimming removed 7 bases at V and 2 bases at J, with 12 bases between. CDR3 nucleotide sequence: TGCGCCAGCGGATCCGGTAATCAAGAGACCCAGTACTTC. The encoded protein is CASGSGNQETQYF. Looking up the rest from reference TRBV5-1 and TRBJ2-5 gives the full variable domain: KAGVTQTPRYLIKTRGQQVTLSCSPISGHRSVSWYQQTPGQGLQFLFEYFSETQRNKGNFPGRFSGRQFSNSRSEMNVSTLELGDSALYLCASGSGNQETQYFGPGTRLLVL.

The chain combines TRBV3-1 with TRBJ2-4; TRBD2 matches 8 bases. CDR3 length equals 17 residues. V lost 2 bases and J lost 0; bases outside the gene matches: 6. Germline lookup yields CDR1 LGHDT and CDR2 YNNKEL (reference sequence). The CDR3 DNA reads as TGTGCCAGCAGCCAATTCAAGCGGGAGACAGCCAAAAACATTCAGTACTTC. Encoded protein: CASSQFKRETAKNIQYF. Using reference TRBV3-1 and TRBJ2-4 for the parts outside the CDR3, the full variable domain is DTAVSQTPKYLVTQMGNDKSIKCEQNLGHDTMYWYKQDSKKFLKIMFSYNNKELIINETVPNRFSPKSPDKAHLNLHINSLELGDSAVYFCASSQFKRETAKNIQYFGAGTRLSVL.

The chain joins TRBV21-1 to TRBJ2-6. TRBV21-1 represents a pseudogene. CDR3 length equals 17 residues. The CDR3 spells CASSKVQECSGANVLTF. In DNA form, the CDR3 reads TGTGCCAGCAGCAAAGTTCAGGAGTGCTCTGGGGCCAACGTCCTGACTTTC.

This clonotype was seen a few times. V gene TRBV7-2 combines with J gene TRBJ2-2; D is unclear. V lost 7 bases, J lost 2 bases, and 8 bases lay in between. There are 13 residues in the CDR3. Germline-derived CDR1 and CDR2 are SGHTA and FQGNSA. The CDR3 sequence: CASKRVNTGELFF. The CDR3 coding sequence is TGTGCCAGCAAACGGGTAAACACCGGGGAGCTGTTTTTT.

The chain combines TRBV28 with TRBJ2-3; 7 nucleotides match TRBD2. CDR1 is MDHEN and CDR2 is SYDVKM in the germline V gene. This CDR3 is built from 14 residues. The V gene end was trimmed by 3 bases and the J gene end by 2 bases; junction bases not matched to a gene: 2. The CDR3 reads CASSLTSPTDTQYF. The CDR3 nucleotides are TGTGCCAGCAGTTTGACTAGCCCCACAGATACGCAGTATTTT.

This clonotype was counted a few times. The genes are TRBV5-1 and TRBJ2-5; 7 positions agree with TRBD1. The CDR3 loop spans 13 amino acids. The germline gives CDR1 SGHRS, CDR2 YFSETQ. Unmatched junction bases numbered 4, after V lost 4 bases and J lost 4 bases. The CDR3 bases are TGCGCCAGCAGCGAGGGGGCCAGAGAGACCCAGTACTTC. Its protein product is CASSEGARETQYF. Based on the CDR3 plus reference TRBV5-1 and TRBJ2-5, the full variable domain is KAGVTQTPRYLIKTRGQQVTLSCSPISGHRSVSWYQQTPGQGLQFLFEYFSETQRNKGNFPGRFSGRQFSNSRSEMNVSTLELGDSALYLCASSEGARETQYFGPGTRLLVL.

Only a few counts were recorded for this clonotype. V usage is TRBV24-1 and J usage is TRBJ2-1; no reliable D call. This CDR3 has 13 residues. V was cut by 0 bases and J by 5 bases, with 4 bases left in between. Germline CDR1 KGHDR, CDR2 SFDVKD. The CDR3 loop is CATSDLKHNEQFF. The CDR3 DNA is TGTGCCACCAGTGATTTGAAGCACAATGAGCAGTTCTTC.

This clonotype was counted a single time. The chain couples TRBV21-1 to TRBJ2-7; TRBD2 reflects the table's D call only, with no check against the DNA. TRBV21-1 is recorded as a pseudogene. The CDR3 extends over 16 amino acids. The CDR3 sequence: CASSRKLAGGTYEQYF. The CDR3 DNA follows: TGTGCCAGCAGCAGAAAACTAGCGGGGGGGACCTACGAGCAGTACTTC.

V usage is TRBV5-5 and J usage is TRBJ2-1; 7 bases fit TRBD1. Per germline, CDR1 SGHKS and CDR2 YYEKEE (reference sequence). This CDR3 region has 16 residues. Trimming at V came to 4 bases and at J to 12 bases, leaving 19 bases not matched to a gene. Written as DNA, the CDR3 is TGTGCCAGCAGCCGCTCGACCCCTGACAGGGATCCTGCGCAGTTCTTC. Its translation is CASSRSTPDRDPAQFF.

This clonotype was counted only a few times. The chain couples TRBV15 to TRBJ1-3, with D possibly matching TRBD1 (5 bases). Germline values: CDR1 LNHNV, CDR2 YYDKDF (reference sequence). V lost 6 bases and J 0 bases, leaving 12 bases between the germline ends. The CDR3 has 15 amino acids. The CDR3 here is CATRGRPSSGNTIYF. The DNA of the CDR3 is TGTGCCACCAGGGGACGGCCGAGCTCTGGAAACACCATATATTTT.

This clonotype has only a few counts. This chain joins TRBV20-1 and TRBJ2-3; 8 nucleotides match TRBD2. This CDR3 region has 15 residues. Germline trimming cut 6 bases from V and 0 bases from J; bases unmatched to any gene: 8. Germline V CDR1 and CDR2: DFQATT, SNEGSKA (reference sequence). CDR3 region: CSATGGSSSTDTQYF. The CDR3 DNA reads TGCAGTGCAACGGGAGGGTCTTCAAGCACAGATACGCAGTATTTT.

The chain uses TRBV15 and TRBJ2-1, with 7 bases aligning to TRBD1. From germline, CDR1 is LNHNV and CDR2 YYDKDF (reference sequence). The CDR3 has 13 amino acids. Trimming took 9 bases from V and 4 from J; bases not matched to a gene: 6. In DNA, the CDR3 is TGTGCCACGAGACAGGGTACGTACAATGAGCAGTTCTTC. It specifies CATRQGTYNEQFF. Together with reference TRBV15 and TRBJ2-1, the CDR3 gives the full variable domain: DAMVIQNPRYQVTQFGKPVTLSCSQTLNHNVMYWYQQKSSQAPKLLFHYYDKDFNNEADTPDNFQSRRPNTSFCFLDIRSPGLGDTAMYLCATRQGTYNEQFFGPGTRLTVL.